Shown below are 32 T cell receptor beta chains from a single sample sequenced in a study (dated by TCRdb to about 2016). The library was obtained by RT-PCR. The data were produced on an Illumina MiSeq. TCRdb passed the public sequencing reads through fastp at Q25 and MiXCR, retaining productive beta sequences. Each CDR3 protein gets just one entry, which takes the most common genes and DNA from the rows behind it. The sample table lists almost 700,000 distinct CDR3 sequences, approximately 14% of them with a count of one. The ten largest account for 3.6% of the sample. Sequenced input: memory CD4+ T cells from blood. The receptor set was obtained from a female donor in good health, serving as a healthy control.

This clonotype was observed many times. The chain uses TRBV7-2 and TRBJ1-5; TRBD1 matches at 9 bases. From germline, CDR1 is SGHTA and CDR2 FQGNSA. The CDR3 consists of 15 residues. J gave up 5 bases and V 4 bases, and 6 bases lay outside the gene matches. The CDR3 loop reads CASSSAGQGHQPQHF. The CDR3 DNA reads TGTGCCAGCAGCTCGGCGGGACAGGGCCATCAGCCCCAGCATTTT.

This clonotype has at least ten counts. The V gene is TRBV6-2 or TRBV6-3, the J gene TRBJ1-1, with 10 bases fitting TRBD1. The V and J ends lost 7 bases and 7 bases, in that order; junction bases with no gene match: 6. The germline V gene has CDR1 MNHEY and CDR2 SVGEGT. CDR3 length: 13 residues. DNA of the CDR3: TGTGCCAGCAAAAGGGGGACAGGGGTTGAAGCTTTCTTT. Protein: CASKRGTGVEAFF.

This clonotype was counted many times. The rearrangement links TRBV9 to TRBJ2-3, with no clear D. V lost 0 bases and J 0 bases, leaving 8 bases between the germline ends. This CDR3 has 15 residues. CDR1 is SGDLS, CDR2 YYNGEE, per germline. This chain's CDR3 is CASSVGSVSTDTQYF. Here the CDR3 DNA reads TGTGCCAGCAGCGTAGGGTCAGTAAGCACAGATACGCAGTATTTT.

This clonotype was detected ten times or more. The genes are TRBV20-1 and TRBJ2-1; tentative D call: TRBD2 (5 bases). Trimming removed 4 bases from V and 0 bases from J, with 13 bases in between. The CDR3 runs 15 residues. CDR1 is DFQATT, CDR2 SNEGSKA, per germline (reference sequence). The DNA for the CDR3 is TGCAGTGCTAAGACTATCCGACGCTCCTACAATGAGCAGTTCTTC. Protein: CSAKTIRRSYNEQFF.

This clonotype showed up just a few times. This chain connects TRBV30 to TRBJ2-3, with TRBD1 as a possible D gene (6 bases). Per the germline V gene, CDR1 is GTSNPN and CDR2 is SVGIG (reference sequence). Trimming left V 6 bases short and J 2 bases short, with 12 bases between. The CDR3 covers 13 residues. The CDR3 here is CACQQGNTDTQYF. The CDR3 DNA reads TGTGCCTGTCAGCAGGGGAACACAGATACGCAGTATTTT. Drawing the rest from reference TRBV30 and TRBJ2-3, the complete variable domain is SQTIHQWPATLVQPVGSPLSLECTVEGTSNPNLYWYRQAAGRGLQLLFYSVGIGQISSEVPQNLSASRPQDRQFILSSKKLLLSDSGFYLCACQQGNTDTQYFGPGTRLTVL.

As to this clonotype: A much larger clone sits a single nucleotide away, making a read error possible. The chain combines TRBV6-2 or TRBV6-3 with TRBJ2-2; maybe TRBD2 (5 bases). The CDR3 loop spans 14 amino acids. The germline V gene encodes CDR1 MNHEY and CDR2 SVGEGT. CDR3 loop: CASSYHSPTGELVF. For the CDR3, the DNA is TGTGCCAGCAGTTACCATAGTCCCACCGGGGAGCTGGTTTTT.

V usage is TRBV7-2 and J usage is TRBJ2-2; possibly TRBD2 for D (5 bases). This CDR3 has 15 amino acids. V dropped 2 bases and J dropped 5 bases, with 12 bases sitting between them. The germline gives CDR1 SGHTA, CDR2 FQGNSA. This CDR3 reads CASSLTSTFTGELFF. The CDR3 region has the DNA TGTGCCAGCAGCTTAACTAGTACTTTTACCGGGGAGCTGTTTTTT.

This clonotype came up a few times. The V call is TRBV20-1, the J call TRBJ2-1; possible D gene TRBD2, 5 bases. V was pared by 5 bases and J by 4 bases, with 15 bases between. Germline CDR1 reads DFQATT; CDR2 reads SNEGSKA (reference sequence). The CDR3 sequence is 14 residues long. The CDR3 protein is CSASRRTGYNEQFF. CDR3 bases: TGCAGTGCTTCGCGGCGGACTGGGTACAATGAGCAGTTCTTC.

This clonotype was seen only a few times. The rearrangement joins TRBV20-1 to TRBJ2-5, with a tentative D call TRBD2 (7 bases). Germline loops: CDR1 DFQATT, CDR2 SNEGSKA (reference sequence). This CDR3 contains 13 residues. The V and J ends lost 6 bases and 2 bases respectively, with 13 bases between them. The CDR3 DNA is TGCAGTGCCCATAGGGGGGGGCAAGAGACCCAGTACTTC. Its translation: CSAHRGGQETQYF.

This clonotype has at least ten counts. The chain combines TRBV20-1 with TRBJ1-6; D is possibly TRBD1 (6 bases). CDR1 DFQATT and CDR2 SNEGSKA come from the germline V gene (reference sequence). The CDR3 contains 13 residues. V shed 6 bases and J shed 7 bases, with 13 bases lying between them. The CDR3 nucleotides are TGCAGTGCCCCCAGGACAGAGAATTCACCCCTCCACTTT. Translated, it gives CSAPRTENSPLHF.

This clonotype was observed a handful of times. Here the CDR3 reads CASMRTAVNTEAFF. Here the CDR3 DNA reads TGTGCCAGCATGAGGACAGCCGTGAACACTGAAGCTTTCTTT. The V call is TRBV28, the J call TRBJ1-1, with a weak D call TRBD1 (6 bases). From germline, CDR1 is MDHEN and CDR2 SYDVKM. The CDR3 is 14 amino acids. The V gene lost 7 bases and the J gene lost 0 bases, with 12 bases spanning the gap.

The V and J genes are TRBV5-1 and TRBJ2-5, with D maybe TRBD1 (5 bases). V shed 0 bases and J shed 4 bases, with 10 bases lying between them. Germline V lookup: CDR1 SGHRS, CDR2 YFSETQ. There are 14 residues in the CDR3. For the CDR3, the DNA is TGCGCCAGCAGCTTGGATCCAGGGCCAGAGACCCAGTACTTC. Its protein product is CASSLDPGPETQYF.

J is TRBJ2-3 and V is TRBV11-2; no reliable D call. Trimming removed 2 bases at V and 2 bases at J, with 8 bases between. The CDR3 totals 14 residues. From germline, CDR1 is SGHAT and CDR2 FQNNGV. CDR3 coding DNA: TGTGCCAGCAGCTTACTGGTGAACACAGATACGCAGTATTTT. This gives the protein CASSLLVNTDTQYF.

This clonotype has ten or more counts. This chain connects TRBV24-1 to TRBJ2-3, with 7 bases matching TRBD1. The germline gives CDR1 KGHDR, CDR2 SFDVKD. The CDR3 sequence is 15 residues long. V shed 0 bases and J 1 base; nucleotides not matched to a gene: 0. The CDR3 DNA reads TGTGCCACCAGTGATTTGACAGGGGGCACAGATACGCAGTATTTT. Protein sequence: CATSDLTGGTDTQYF.

Ten or more counts support this clonotype. The chain recombines TRBV12-3 or TRBV12-4 with TRBJ2-7; D not resolved. This CDR3 spans 16 amino acids. V gave up 4 bases and J gave up 3 bases, with 19 bases separating them. The CDR3 coding sequence is TGTGCCAGCAGTTGGCATCTTGGGGTGATGGGCTACGAGCAGTACTTC. This sequence encodes CASSWHLGVMGYEQYF.

Only a few counts were recorded for this clonotype. The rearrangement links TRBV5-1 to TRBJ1-3; TRBD1 agrees at 7 bases. Germline V gene lookup returns CDR1 SGHRS and CDR2 YFSETQ. J lost 4 bases, V lost 4 bases, and 11 bases had no gene match. This CDR3 is 16 amino acids long. CDR3 DNA: TGCGCCAGCAGCCCGACTACACAGGGGTACGGAAACACCATATATTTT. Protein: CASSPTTQGYGNTIYF.

This chain links TRBV24-1 with TRBJ1-2, with a possible D match to TRBD1 (6 bases). The germline CDR1 and CDR2 sequences are KGHDR and SFDVKD. The CDR3 extends over 14 amino acids. Trimming left V 0 bases short and J 4 bases short, with 8 bases between. The CDR3, as DNA: TGTGCCACCAGTGATTTGGAACAGGGCTATGGCTACACCTTC. Amino acids: CATSDLEQGYGYTF.

This clonotype has more than one count but fewer than ten. V usage is TRBV20-1 and J usage is TRBJ2-1; D may be TRBD2 (5 bases). The CDR3 consists of 11 residues. CDR1 is DFQATT and CDR2 is SNEGSKA in the germline V gene (reference sequence). CDR3 protein: CSGDYYNEQFF. CDR3 coding DNA: TGCAGCGGTGACTATTACAATGAGCAGTTCTTC.

This clonotype has at least ten counts. The V call is TRBV7-2, the J call TRBJ2-5; 11 bases map to TRBD2. The CDR3 covers 15 residues. V lost 3 bases and J lost 2; bases outside the gene matches: 2. Looked up from germline, CDR1 is SGHTA and CDR2 is FQGNSA. The CDR3 nucleotides read TGTGCCAGCAGCTTTAGCGGGAGGGAGCAAGAGACCCAGTACTTC. It encodes CASSFSGREQETQYF.

The chain employs TRBV28 and TRBJ2-4; D might be TRBD1 (7 bases). CDR3 size: 15 residues. Trimming stripped 3 bases from V and 2 bases from J, with 11 bases between. Germline CDR1 MDHEN, CDR2 SYDVKM. The CDR3 DNA follows: TGTGCCAGCAGTTTTCAGGGGGGTACCAAAAACATTCAGTACTTC. Its translation: CASSFQGGTKNIQYF.

This clonotype has just one count. The CDR3, as DNA: TGTGCCAGCAGCGCGGGAACGGGACAGGGGAACACCGGGGAGCTGTTTTTT. This encodes CASSAGTGQGNTGELFF. The J gene is TRBJ2-2, the V gene TRBV9, with TRBD1 matching 9 bases. J was trimmed by 1 base and V by 3 bases; bases with no gene match: 7. The length of the CDR3 is 17 residues. CDR1 is SGDLS, CDR2 YYNGEE, per germline. Together with reference TRBV9 and TRBJ2-2, the CDR3 gives the full variable domain: DSGVTQTPKHLITATGQRVTLRCSPRSGDLSVYWYQQSLDQGLQFLIQYYNGEERAKGNILERFSAQQFPDLHSELNLSSLELGDSALYFCASSAGTGQGNTGELFFGEGSRLTVL.

The genes are TRBV7-9 and TRBJ2-5, with D unresolved. This CDR3 spans 15 amino acids. V was trimmed by 1 base and J by 2 bases, leaving 11 bases between them. Germline CDR1 reads SEHNR; CDR2 reads FQNEAQ (reference sequence). CDR3 region: CASSLDREVQETQYF. CDR3 DNA: TGTGCCAGCAGCTTAGACCGAGAAGTTCAAGAGACCCAGTACTTC.

This clonotype was observed at least ten times. The CDR3 nucleotides read TGTGCCAGCAGCACCGGACTAGCGGGGTTGGATGAGCAGTTCTTC. It encodes CASSTGLAGLDEQFF. V is TRBV7-7 and J is TRBJ2-1, with 12 bases that match TRBD2. CDR1 and CDR2 from the germline V gene are SSHAT and FNYEAQ (reference sequence). Trimming at V came to 5 bases and at J to 8 bases, leaving 7 bases not matched to a gene. The CDR3 covers 15 residues. Filled out from reference TRBV7-7 and TRBJ2-1, the complete variable domain reads GAGVSQSPRYKVTKRGQDVTLRCDPISSHATLYWYQQALGQGPEFLTYFNYEAQPDKSGLPSDRFSAERPEGSISTLTIQRTEQRDSAMYRCASSTGLAGLDEQFFGPGTRLTVL.

This clonotype was counted ten times or more. The chain recombines TRBV29-1 with TRBJ2-7, with 11 bases fitting TRBD1. This CDR3 comprises 15 residues. V trimming: 5 bases; J trimming: 2 bases; junction bases outside the gene matches: 8. Germline CDR1 and CDR2: SQVTM and ANQGSEA. The CDR3 is CSVSPGTGGAYEQYF. The CDR3 DNA follows: TGCAGCGTTTCCCCAGGGACAGGGGGTGCCTACGAGCAGTACTTC.

This clonotype was seen ten or more times. V is TRBV20-1 and J is TRBJ1-6, with TRBD1 matching 8 bases. V gave up 3 bases and J gave up 9 bases; unmatched junction bases: 19. The length of the CDR3 is 18 residues. Germline V CDR1 and CDR2: DFQATT, SNEGSKA (reference sequence). The CDR3 bases are TGCAGTGCTAGCCCCTCAGTGGGACAGGCGGATGGTAGTTCACCCCTCCACTTT. Translating gives CSASPSVGQADGSSPLHF.

This clonotype was seen many times. The gene calls are TRBV6-6 and TRBJ1-2, with 9 bases identical to TRBD1. The germline gives CDR1 MNHNY, CDR2 SVGAGI (reference sequence). After removal of 6 bases from V and 4 bases from J, the junction contained 9 bases not matched to a gene. This CDR3 contains 15 residues. As DNA, the CDR3 is TGTGCCAGCAGACCCGGGACAGGGAGCAGCTATGGCTACACCTTC. This codes for CASRPGTGSSYGYTF.

In this sample, this clonotype turned up many times. V is TRBV12-3 or TRBV12-4 and J is TRBJ2-7; TRBD1 aligns across 7 bases. Germline trimming cut 5 bases from V and 6 bases from J; bases unmatched to any gene: 7. This CDR3 is built from 13 residues. The CDR3 loop is CASSNQQGTEQYF. DNA of the CDR3: TGTGCCAGCAGTAACCAACAGGGGACCGAGCAGTACTTC.

The table lists this clonotype with a few counts. J is TRBJ2-7 and V is TRBV5-1; tentatively, D is TRBD1 (5 bases). V gave up 0 bases and J gave up 6 bases, with 10 bases separating them. The CDR3 loop spans 13 amino acids. Germline assignment: CDR1 SGHRS and CDR2 YFSETQ. The CDR3 DNA reads as TGCGCCAGCAGCTTGGTGGCCAGGGCCGAGCAGTACTTC. Protein sequence: CASSLVARAEQYF.

This clonotype was counted at least ten times. The chain carries TRBV20-1 and TRBJ2-1; TRBD1 matches at 7 bases. Germline CDR1 DFQATT, CDR2 SNEGSKA (reference sequence). V trimming: 5 bases; J trimming: 0 bases; junction bases outside the gene matches: 10. The CDR3 length is 16 residues. CDR3 DNA: TGCAGTGCTCCCAAGGACCGGGACAGCTCCTACAATGAGCAGTTCTTC. Amino acids: CSAPKDRDSSYNEQFF.

There are many counts of this clonotype. V and J are TRBV7-2 and TRBJ2-3; D remains unclear. Trimming took off 5 bases at V and 2 bases at J, with 11 bases between the two ends. The CDR3 contains 14 residues. From germline, CDR1 is SGHTA and CDR2 FQGNSA. CDR3 protein: CASSPSYNTDTQYF. CDR3 DNA: TGTGCCAGCAGCCCCTCCTACAACACAGATACGCAGTATTTT.

This clonotype was detected only a few times. The chain joins TRBV3-1 to TRBJ1-5; D might be TRBD1 (5 bases). V was pared by 4 bases and J by 4 bases, with 8 bases between. The CDR3 extends over 13 amino acids. CDR1 is LGHDT, CDR2 YNNKEL, per germline (reference sequence). Here the CDR3 DNA reads TGTGCCAGCAGCCGGGACCCAAATCAGCCCCAGCATTTT. This sequence encodes CASSRDPNQPQHF. Using reference TRBV3-1 and TRBJ1-5 for the parts outside the CDR3, the full variable domain is DTAVSQTPKYLVTQMGNDKSIKCEQNLGHDTMYWYKQDSKKFLKIMFSYNNKELIINETVPNRFSPKSPDKAHLNLHINSLELGDSAVYFCASSRDPNQPQHFGDGTRLSIL.

This clonotype was seen only a few times. The chain links TRBV15 to TRBJ2-2; perhaps TRBD1 as D (6 bases). V was clipped by 4 bases and J by 3 bases, with 12 bases between them. The CDR3 contains 15 residues. Germline assignment: CDR1 LNHNV and CDR2 YYDKDF (reference sequence). As DNA, the CDR3 is TGTGCCACCAGCACGACCCACAGGGACACCGGGGAGCTGTTTTTT. It specifies CATSTTHRDTGELFF. Combining the CDR3 with reference TRBV15 and TRBJ2-2 gives the whole variable domain DAMVIQNPRYQVTQFGKPVTLSCSQTLNHNVMYWYQQKSSQAPKLLFHYYDKDFNNEADTPDNFQSRRPNTSFCFLDIRSPGLGDTAMYLCATSTTHRDTGELFFGEGSRLTVL.